Presented here are 6 T cell receptor beta chains from one specimen sequenced in a study of blood T cell repertoires in COVID-19. Repertoires were generated with immunoSEQ multiplex PCR, while TCRdb's copy carries only in-frame clones and drops some. In the table there are approximately 150,000 clones, 84% of which are singletons. Sequences were obtained from peripheral blood. The receptors shown here come from a man aged 70-80 years with acute or convalescent COVID-19.

The chain links TRBV9 to TRBJ1-3; D is uncertain. This CDR3 region has 16 residues. Germline V gene lookup returns CDR1 SGDLS and CDR2 YYNGEE. Trimming pared 2 bases from V and 0 bases from J, leaving 12 bases between. The DNA of the CDR3 is TGTGCCAGCAGCGTCGGTGGCAGGCTCTCTGGAAACACCATATATTTT. Its translation is CASSVGGRLSGNTIYF.

The V and J genes are TRBV7-3 and TRBJ2-1; 8 bases match TRBD1. The germline V gene encodes CDR1 SGHTA and CDR2 FQGTGA. CDR3 length: 14 amino acids. The V gene end was trimmed by 4 bases and the J gene end by 4 bases; junction bases not matched to a gene: 3. CDR3 sequence reads: CASSSQGGYNEQFF. The CDR3 bases are TGTGCCAGCAGCTCACAGGGGGGTTACAATGAGCAGTTCTTC.

The chain employs TRBV11-2 and TRBJ2-2, with a possible D match to TRBD2 (7 bases). Germline V gene sequence: CDR1 SGHAT, CDR2 FQNNGV. This CDR3 has 15 residues. Trimming took 2 bases from V and 5 from J, leaving 12 bases between them. This CDR3 reads CASSLRGGQTGELFF. The CDR3 DNA reads TGTGCCAGCAGCTTACGCGGGGGCCAAACCGGGGAGCTGTTTTTT.

This rearrangement joins TRBV19 to TRBJ2-1; the match to TRBD2 covers 8 bases. The germline V gene encodes CDR1 LNHDA and CDR2 SQIVND (reference sequence). V dropped 4 bases and J dropped 4; count of bases not matched to a gene: 3. The CDR3 sequence is 14 residues long. CDR3 bases: TGTGCCAGTAGTAGGGCTAGCGGGTACAATGAGCAGTTCTTC. This gives the protein CASSRASGYNEQFF.

This chain uses TRBV5-6 with TRBJ2-5; perhaps TRBD2 as D (7 bases). Per the germline V gene, CDR1 is SGHDT and CDR2 is YYEEEE. This CDR3 contains 16 residues. Trimming took off 4 bases at V and 7 bases at J, with 23 bases between the two ends. The CDR3, as DNA: TGTGCCAGCAGCAGAGTTGGGGGGGGCCAGTCCTTGACCCAGTACTTC. Translation gives CASSRVGGGQSLTQYF.

This chain joins TRBV10-1 and TRBJ1-1; 7 nucleotides agree with TRBD1. The CDR3 sequence is 14 residues long. V gave up 6 bases and J gave up 3 bases; unmatched junction bases: 7. Germline V gives CDR1 WNHNN, CDR2 SYGVQD (reference sequence). The CDR3 bases are TGCGCCAGCAGCCCCGGGACAGAAGACACTGAAGCTTTCTTT. Protein: CASSPGTEDTEAFF.